Sequencing of this TCR beta chain was carried out in a study of blood T cell repertoires in COVID-19. This clone has a single count. The assay was immunoSEQ multiplex PCR, and TCRdb's table has in-frame clones only and misses some. In the table there are around 100,000 clones, approximately 83% of which are singletons. This TCR came from a woman older than 75 with active or convalescent COVID-19. The sequenced sample consisted of peripheral blood.

The DNA of the CDR3 is TGTGCCAGCAGGGCACCGGGACTAGCTACCCACGAGCAGTACTTC. This gives the protein CASRAPGLATHEQYF. The chain recombines TRBV6-5 with TRBJ2-7; 9 bases line up with TRBD2. The germline V gene has CDR1 MNHEY and CDR2 SVGAGI. V lost 6 bases, J lost 5 bases, and 11 bases stayed unmatched. The CDR3 is made up of 15 amino acids.